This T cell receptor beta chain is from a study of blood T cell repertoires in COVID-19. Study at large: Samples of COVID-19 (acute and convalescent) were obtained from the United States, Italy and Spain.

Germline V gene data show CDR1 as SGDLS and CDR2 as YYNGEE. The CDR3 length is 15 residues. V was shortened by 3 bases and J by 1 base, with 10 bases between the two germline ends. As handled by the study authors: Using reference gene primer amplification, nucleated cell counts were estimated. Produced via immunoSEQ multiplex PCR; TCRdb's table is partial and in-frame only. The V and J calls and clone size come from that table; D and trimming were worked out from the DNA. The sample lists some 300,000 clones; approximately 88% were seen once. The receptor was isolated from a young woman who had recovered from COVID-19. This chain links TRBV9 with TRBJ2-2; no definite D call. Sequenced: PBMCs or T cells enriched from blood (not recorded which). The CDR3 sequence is CASSGRSQNTGELFF. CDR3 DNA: TGTGCCAGCAGCGGCAGGTCTCAGAACACCGGGGAGCTGTTTTTT. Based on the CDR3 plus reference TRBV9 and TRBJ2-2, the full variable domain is DSGVTQTPKHLITATGQRVTLRCSPRSGDLSVYWYQQSLDQGLQFLIQYYNGEERAKGNILERFSAQQFPDLHSELNLSSLELGDSALYFCASSGRSQNTGELFFGEGSRLTVL.